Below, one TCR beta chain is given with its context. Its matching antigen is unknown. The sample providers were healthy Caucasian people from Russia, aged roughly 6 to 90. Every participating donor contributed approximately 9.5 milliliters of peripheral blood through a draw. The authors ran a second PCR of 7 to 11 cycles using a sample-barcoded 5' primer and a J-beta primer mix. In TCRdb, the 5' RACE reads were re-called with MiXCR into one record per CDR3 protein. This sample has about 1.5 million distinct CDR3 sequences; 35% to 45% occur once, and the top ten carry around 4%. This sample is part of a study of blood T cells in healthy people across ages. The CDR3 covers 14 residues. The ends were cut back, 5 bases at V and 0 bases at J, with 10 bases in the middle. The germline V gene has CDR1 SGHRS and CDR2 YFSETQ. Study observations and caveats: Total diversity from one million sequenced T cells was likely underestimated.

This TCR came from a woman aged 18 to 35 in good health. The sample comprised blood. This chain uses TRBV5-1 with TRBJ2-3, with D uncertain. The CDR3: CASRVGTSTDTQYF. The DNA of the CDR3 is TGCGCCAGCAGGGTCGGAACTAGCACAGATACGCAGTATTTT.